This TCR beta chain was identified during a study of blood T cell repertoires in COVID-19. For the study at large: The United States, Italy and Spain were the sources of the acute and convalescent COVID-19 samples.

Original handling: Reference gene primer amplification gave estimated nucleated cell counts. Here immunoSEQ multiplex PCR was the method, and the copy in TCRdb shows in-frame clones only, minus some. The DNA gave D and trimming, while V, J and clone size come from that table. Found here are about 200,000 clones, roughly 80% of them singletons; the top ten hold around 6.9%. The source of this sequence is a man between 60 and 75 years old with acute or convalescent COVID-19. Sequencing used peripheral blood.

CDR3 coding DNA: TGCGCCAGCAGCTCCGTTCTGGGGCAGGACGTCCTGACTTTC. This gives the protein CASSSVLGQDVLTF. The gene calls are TRBV5-1 and TRBJ2-6, with TRBD1 as a possible D gene (5 bases). Trimming pared 3 bases from V and 11 bases from J, leaving 15 bases between. Germline CDR1 SGHRS, CDR2 YFSETQ. The length of the CDR3 is 14 residues.